The rows below give T cell receptor beta chains drawn from one sample of a study of shared clonotypes between healthy human individuals. Sequenced by immunoSEQ multiplex PCR; TCRdb stores in-frame clones only, minus some. This repertoire shows about 490,000 clones, about 79% found once; its top ten account for 10% to 15%. Sequencing was done on a sample of PBMCs. Receptors were obtained from a woman aged 40-49 years in good health. Some clones in this sample may be carry-over from other donors' samples. CDR3s include the opening cysteine and the closing phenylalanine or tryptophan. A D gene is named only where the DNA matches it firmly. Rows may omit the clone size; those that give it use once, few, many or a size class.

>NA|TRBV28|TRBJ2-7|TRBD1
TGTGCCAGCGAACGACAGGGGACCTACGAGCAGTACTTC
CASERQGTYEQYF
>NA|TRBV9|TRBJ2-6|NA
TGTGCCAGCAGCTCCAGCCCAGGGTCTGGGGCCAACGTCCTGACTTTC
CASSSSPGSGANVLTF
>NA|TRBV5-1|TRBJ1-2|TRBD1
TGCGCCAGCAGCTTAGGGGACAGGGCTACCGGCTACACCTTC
CASSLGDRATGYTF
>NA|TRBV7-9|TRBJ2-5|TRBD1
TGTGCCAGCAGCACCGGACAGGGACAAGAGACCCAGTACTTC
CASSTGQGQETQYF
>few|TRBV6-5|TRBJ1-1|TRBD1
TGTGCCAGCAGTTTCTCGACAGGGATGAACACTGAAGCTTTCTTT
CASSFSTGMNTEAFF
>once|TRBV18|TRBJ1-5|NA
TGTGCCAGCTCACCAGGAAATCAGCCCCAGCATTTT
CASSPGNQPQHF
>NA|TRBV18|TRBJ2-7|TRBD2
TGTGCCAGCTCACCACCTGGGGGGGGACGGTACGAGCAGTACTTC
CASSPPGGGRYEQYF
>few|TRBV14|TRBJ2-5|NA
TGTGCCAGCAGCCAACAAGAGACCCAGTACTTC
CASSQQETQYF
>few|TRBV7-2|TRBJ1-5|NA
TGTGCCAGCAGCTTAGTAGCGGGGCCGGGGCAGCCCCAGCATTTT
CASSLVAGPGQPQHF
>once|TRBV6-6|TRBJ2-7|NA
TGTGCCAGCAGTTTTGCGCAAGAAAACGAGCAGTACTTC
CASSFAQENEQYF
>NA|TRBV28|TRBJ1-2|NA
TGTGCCAGCAGTTTCCCTGGGGCCCCTAACTATGGCTACACCTTC
CASSFPGAPNYGYTF
>few|TRBV27|TRBJ2-7|TRBD2
TGTGCCAGCAGCCGAGCGGGAGGGACTTACGAGCAGTACTTC
CASSRAGGTYEQYF
>NA|TRBV6-5|TRBJ2-7|TRBD2
TGTGCCAGCAGTACTCCGGGACTAGCGGGCGAGCAGTACTTC
CASSTPGLAGEQYF
>NA|TRBV18|TRBJ2-7|TRBD2
TGTGCCAGCTCAGCCACGGGACTAGCGGGAGAAGGGCAGTACTTC
CASSATGLAGEGQYF
>NA|TRBV5-4|TRBJ1-1|NA
TGTGCCAGCAGCTTGAGTTGGGGGTATAACACTGAAGCTTTCTTT
CASSLSWGYNTEAFF
>NA|TRBV5-4|TRBJ1-5|TRBD1
TGTGCCAGCAGCTTGGGGACAGGGTCGGATCAGCCCCAGCATTTT
CASSLGTGSDQPQHF
>NA|TRBV2|TRBJ2-7|NA
TGTGCCAGCAGTGAAGGTGGGAGGAGCTCCTACGAGCAGTACTTC
CASSEGGRSSYEQYF
>NA|TRBV15|TRBJ2-1|NA
TGTGCCACCGAAATCGACTATTCCTACAATGAGCAGTTCTTC
CATEIDYSYNEQFF
>NA|TRBV19|TRBJ1-5|NA
TGTGCCACGAGTCAGCCGAATCAGCCCCAGCATTTT
CATSQPNQPQHF
>NA|TRBV30|TRBJ2-1|TRBD1
TGTGCCTGGAGTCCGCGAATTCAGGGGGCTGCCTACAATGAGCAGTTCTTC
CAWSPRIQGAAYNEQFF
>NA|TRBV11-2|TRBJ2-1|NA
TGTGCCAGCAGCTTAAGTATCCACAATGAGCAGTTCTTC
CASSLSIHNEQFF
>NA|TRBV19|TRBJ1-1|NA
TGTGCCACCATGCTGGGGAACACTGAAGCTTTCTTT
CATMLGNTEAFF
>few|TRBV13|TRBJ1-5|NA
TGTGCCAGCAGCTTAGGGTGGCAGCCCAATCAGCCCCAGCATTTT
CASSLGWQPNQPQHF
>NA|TRBV4-2|TRBJ2-1|NA
TGTGCCAGCAGCCCAGGTCTGCGGGGCGACAATGAGCAGTTCTTC
CASSPGLRGDNEQFF
>many|TRBV18|TRBJ1-2|NA
TGTGCCAGCTCACCACCGATGGCGGCGGCCTCTAACTATGGCTACACCTTC
CASSPPMAAASNYGYTF
>NA|TRBV6-1|TRBJ1-4|NA
TGTGCCAGCAGTGAAACCCTTGGGGGCGTTGATGAAAAACTGTTTTTT
CASSETLGGVDEKLFF
>NA|TRBV4-1|TRBJ2-7|TRBD2
TGCGCCAGCAGCCAGCCTACTAGCGGGAGGGCCGGCTACGAGCAGTACTTC
CASSQPTSGRAGYEQYF
>few|TRBV5-1|TRBJ2-5|NA
TGCGCCAGCAGCACACAGGTCCAAGAGACCCAGTACTTC
CASSTQVQETQYF
>many|TRBV30|TRBJ2-7|NA
TGTGCCTGGAGTCGTGGGACCGGCCAAGGGGAGCAGTACTTC
CAWSRGTGQGEQYF
>NA|TRBV7-8|TRBJ1-1|NA
TGTGCCAGCAGTCCGAGGGCGAACGCTGAAGCTTTCTTT
CASSPRANAEAFF
>NA|TRBV21-1|TRBJ1-1|NA
TGTGCCAGCAGCAAAGCAAAGGAGAACACTGAAGCTTTCTTT
CASSKAKENTEAFF
>NA|TRBV6-1|TRBJ1-2|TRBD1
TGTGCCAGCAGTGTAATAAGACCGGGACAGGGAGGTAACTATGGCTACACCTTC
CASSVIRPGQGGNYGYTF
>NA|TRBV5-1|TRBJ2-2|NA
TGCGCCAGCAGTAATCCTATGAACACCGGGGAGCTGTTTTTT
CASSNPMNTGELFF
>NA|TRBV13|TRBJ2-7|NA
TGTGCCAGCAGCCACTTGTGGTCACGGGGGTCGAACTCCTACGAGCAGTACTTC
CASSHLWSRGSNSYEQYF
>NA|TRBV6-5|TRBJ2-7|TRBD2
TGTGCCAGCAGGAGAGGACTAGCGGGTTCCCCTGCATTC
CASRRGLAGSPAF
>NA|TRBV11-2|TRBJ2-3|TRBD2
TGTGCCAGCAGCTCGGAGACCCCTAGCGGGGGTACCGGCACAGATACGCAGTATTTT
CASSSETPSGGTGTDTQYF
>once|TRBV28|TRBJ1-3|NA
TGTGCCAGCAACCCGGGGGGGGGCGGAAACACCATATATTTT
CASNPGGGGNTIYF
>NA|TRBV10-1|TRBJ1-4|NA
TGCGCCAAGCCGGACAGCGGTGAAAAACTGTTTTTT
CAKPDSGEKLFF
>NA|TRBV6-5|TRBJ1-5|NA
TGTGCCAGCAGTCCTAACAGGGTTAGCAATCAGCCCCAGCATTTT
CASSPNRVSNQPQHF
>NA|TRBV5-1|TRBJ2-7|NA
TGCGCCAGCAGCTTGGGGGTGTTGCGGGACCCCTCCTACGAGCAGTACTTC
CASSLGVLRDPSYEQYF
>NA|TRBV27|TRBJ1-3|NA
TGTGCCAGCAGTTTAACAGGGACCCTCTCTGGAAACACCATATATTTT
CASSLTGTLSGNTIYF
>NA|TRBV6-1|TRBJ2-7|TRBD1
TGTGCCAGCAGTGCGGACAGGTACGTGCCCTACGAGCAGTACTTC
CASSADRYVPYEQYF
>NA|TRBV5-2|TRBJ1-2|NA
TGTGCCAGCAACAAGCACGGAGTACGAAAGACCTATGGCTACACCTTC
CASNKHGVRKTYGYTF
>NA|TRBV7-9|TRBJ1-1|TRBD1
TGTGCCAGCAGCCCAATGACAGGGGGCACTGAAGCTTTCTTT
CASSPMTGGTEAFF
>NA|TRBV15|TRBJ2-1|TRBD1
TGTGCCACCAGCAGAGATGGGACAGGGGCCAATGAGCAGTTCTTC
CATSRDGTGANEQFF
>NA|TRBV18|TRBJ1-1|TRBD1
TGTGCCAGCTCAGAGTCAGGGGGCCGAAACACTGAAGCTTTCTTT
CASSESGGRNTEAFF
>many|TRBV7-2|TRBJ2-5|TRBD1
TGTGCCAGCAGCCTGACAGGGAACCAAGAGACCCAGTACTTC
CASSLTGNQETQYF
>once|TRBV5-1|TRBJ2-7|NA
TGCGCCAGCAGCTCCCTGACCGGTCTCGAGCAGTACTTC
CASSSLTGLEQYF
>NA|TRBV30|TRBJ2-3|TRBD2
TGTGCCTGCGGAGGGATAGCGGGAGGAACAGATACGCAGTATTTT
CACGGIAGGTDTQYF
>NA|TRBV2|TRBJ1-4|NA
TGTGCCAGCAGTCGACAGGCAGCAACTAATGAAAAACTGTTTTTT
CASSRQAATNEKLFF
>NA|TRBV7-2|TRBJ1-1|NA
TGTGCCAGCAGCTTAGTAGTCTCCGGGGTGGAAGCTTTCTTT
CASSLVVSGVEAFF
>NA|TRBV27|TRBJ2-5|NA
TGTGCCAGCAGTGCCCCACAAGAGACCCAGTACTTC
CASSAPQETQYF
>NA|TRBV4-2|TRBJ2-6|NA
TGTGCCAGCAGCCAAGAAAGACAGTCTGGGGCCAACGTCCTGACTTTC
CASSQERQSGANVLTF
>NA|TRBV11-2|TRBJ2-3|NA
TGTGCCAGCAGCCCAGGGGCGGATACGCAGTATTTT
CASSPGADTQYF